The entry that follows covers one T cell receptor (beta chain) sequence. All of the donors were given nivolumab, ipilimumab, aspirin, low-dose cyclophosphamide and low-dose radiotherapy as part of RACIN, a single-arm trial. Trimming pared 3 bases from V and 3 bases from J, leaving 14 bases between. Germline CDR1 reads SGHTA; CDR2 reads FQGNSA. This CDR3 contains 15 residues. The record originates from a study of low-dose radiotherapy and immunotherapy resistance in tumors. Study information: Fractions of 0.5 Gy went to Cohort 1 every 2 weeks, totaling 6.5 Gy. The study gave Cohort 2 1 Gy per fraction every two weeks, totaling 13 Gy over 26 weeks.

First-strand cDNA used TRAV- and TRBV-specific primers, covering alpha and beta chains. Amplification of TCRs used a constant-region primer and V-primer adapter for 20 PCR cycles. TCRdb called the reads again in MiXCR, with one record for every CDR3 protein. The sample contains roughly 11,000 distinct CDR3 sequences, more than 55% of which appear only once. The TCR originated in a human donor with advanced metastatic prostate, ovarian, gallbladder or colorectal cancer (not recorded which). This table probably holds off-target reads from a library built for another chain. The V and J genes are TRBV7-2 and TRBJ1-2; D call uncertain. The CDR3 sequence: CASSLTPMVDYGYTF. CDR3 nucleotides: TGTGCCAGCAGCTTGACCCCGATGGTCGACTATGGCTACACCTTC.